The 18 T cell receptor beta chains presented below share a single source sample, sequenced in a study of early T cells in non-severe SARS-CoV-2 infection. TCRdb analysed the 5' RACE reads with MiXCR anew, one entry per CDR3 protein. This table has about 49,000 distinct CDR3 sequences, about 10% appearing once. The sample comprised whole blood. These receptors were taken from an adult who was a healthcare worker with PCR-confirmed SARS-CoV-2 infection or an uninfected control (not recorded which).

This clonotype was seen ten or more times. The chain employs TRBV18 and TRBJ1-3, with D maybe TRBD1 (5 bases). CDR1 and CDR2 from the germline V gene are KGHSH and LQKENI. The length of the CDR3 is 18 residues. The ends were cut back, 3 bases at V and 0 bases at J, with 18 bases in the middle. Here the CDR3 DNA reads TGTGCCAGCTCACCCGGGACGACCAACCACCTCTCTGGAAACACCATATATTTT. It translates to CASSPGTTNHLSGNTIYF. Complete variable domain (other parts from reference TRBV18 and TRBJ1-3): NAGVMQNPRHLVRRRGQEARLRCSPMKGHSHVYWYRQLPEEGLKFMVYLQKENIIDESGMPKERFSAEFPKEGPSILRIQQVVRGDSAAYFCASSPGTTNHLSGNTIYFGEGSWLTVV.

The chain combines TRBV19 with TRBJ2-1; 14 bases match TRBD2. CDR3 size: 16 residues. Germline trimming cut 6 bases from V and 15 bases from J; bases unmatched to any gene: 16. Germline lookup yields CDR1 LNHDA and CDR2 SQIVND (reference sequence). The DNA for the CDR3 is TGTGCCAGTAGCAAAGGACTAGCGGGAGGTTCGTTATATGTGTTCTTC. Its protein product is CASSKGLAGGSLYVFF.

This clonotype showed up just a few times. The chain uses TRBV7-3 and TRBJ2-7; TRBD2 is a possible D gene (5 bases). CDR1 and CDR2 (germline): SGHTA, FQGTGA. The CDR3 sequence is 15 residues long. The germline V and J ends were trimmed by 1 base and 0 bases, with 10 bases remaining between them. In DNA, the CDR3 is TGTGCCAGCAGCTTAAGGGTAGGGAGCTCCTACGAGCAGTACTTC. This gives the protein CASSLRVGSSYEQYF.

Ten or more counts support this clonotype. This chain uses TRBV20-1 with TRBJ1-4; D gene uncertain. Germline CDR1 is DFQATT and CDR2 is SNEGSKA (reference sequence). V was shortened by 0 bases and J by 3 bases, with 11 bases between the two germline ends. This CDR3 region has 15 residues. The CDR3: CSARDRETSNEKLFF. CDR3 DNA sequence: TGCAGTGCTAGAGATCGAGAGACGTCTAATGAAAAACTGTTTTTT.

In this sample, this clonotype turned up many times. The V and J genes are TRBV5-4 and TRBJ2-3; 7 bases map to TRBD2. J was trimmed by 8 bases and V by 7 bases; bases with no gene match: 13. The V gene's germline CDR1 is SGHNT and CDR2 YYREEE (reference sequence). CDR3 length equals 14 residues. As DNA, the CDR3 is TGTGCCAGCTGGGAGGGGCAGGCCGTTGGTACGCAGTATTTT. Translation gives CASWEGQAVGTQYF.

The V gene is TRBV28, the J gene TRBJ2-7; tentatively, D is TRBD1 (7 bases). Germline V gene lookup returns CDR1 MDHEN and CDR2 SYDVKM. The CDR3 has 14 residues. The V and J ends lost 3 bases and 5 bases respectively, with 14 bases between them. The CDR3: CASSLEGAHHEQYF. CDR3 bases: TGTGCCAGCAGTTTGGAGGGGGCTCACCACGAGCAGTACTTC.

This clonotype was seen many times. The chain employs TRBV24-1 and TRBJ2-2; D remains ambiguous. Trimming pared 8 bases from V and 3 bases from J, leaving 9 bases between. CDR1 and CDR2 from the germline V gene are KGHDR and SFDVKD. CDR3 length: 13 residues. The CDR3 region has the DNA TGTGCCACCATGTCAGACTACACCGGGGAGCTGTTTTTT. It is translated as CATMSDYTGELFF.

The chain has TRBV29-1 and TRBJ1-3; D gene unclear. Germline V gene data show CDR1 as SQVTM and CDR2 as ANQGSEA. The CDR3 runs 13 residues. Between the trimmed V and J ends, which lost 4 bases and 0 bases, there was a span of 7 bases. The CDR3 reads CSVAASSGNTIYF. CDR3 coding DNA: TGCAGCGTTGCGGCCAGCTCTGGAAACACCATATATTTT.

This clonotype occurred once. This chain connects TRBV28 to TRBJ1-2; D perhaps matches TRBD1 (6 bases). The CDR3 covers 13 residues. The V gene's germline CDR1 is MDHEN and CDR2 SYDVKM. The V gene lost 4 bases and the J gene lost 5 bases, with 11 bases spanning the gap. CDR3 DNA sequence: TGTGCCAGCAGTTCTATCACAGGGTATGGCTACACCTTC. Translated, it gives CASSSITGYGYTF.

The gene calls are TRBV5-1 and TRBJ2-2; the D gene is possibly TRBD1 (5 bases). With 4 bases removed from V and 2 bases from J, the gap between germline ends came to 12 bases. Per the germline V gene, CDR1 is SGHRS and CDR2 is YFSETQ. This CDR3 spans 15 amino acids. The CDR3 loop is CASSPGGQNTGELFF. The CDR3 DNA reads TGCGCCAGCAGCCCGGGCGGACAAAACACCGGGGAGCTGTTTTTT.

Many counts were recorded for this clonotype. The gene calls are TRBV10-1 and TRBJ1-4; no definite D call. CDR1 WNHNN and CDR2 SYGVQD come from the germline V gene (reference sequence). The CDR3 extends over 13 amino acids. V lost 3 bases and J lost 8, with 10 bases in between. This CDR3 reads CASSEGTGEKLFF. CDR3 bases: TGCGCCAGCAGTGAAGGAACGGGGGAAAAACTGTTTTTT.

There are many counts of this clonotype. This sequence joins TRBV10-2 and TRBJ1-6; D perhaps matches TRBD1 (5 bases). The V end lost 3 bases, the J end lost 7 bases, and 13 bases lay between the germline ends. The germline CDR1 and CDR2 sequences are WSHSY and SAAADI. This CDR3 region has 15 residues. The CDR3 region is CASSDHGAGNSPLHF. As DNA, the CDR3 is TGCGCCAGCAGTGATCACGGGGCGGGCAATTCACCCCTCCACTTT.

The genes are TRBV5-1 and TRBJ1-1, with 9 bases identical to TRBD1. Per the germline V gene, CDR1 is SGHRS and CDR2 is YFSETQ. V gave up 4 bases and J gave up 5 bases; unmatched junction bases: 12. The CDR3 length is 16 residues. The CDR3 reads CASSPGQGVLRTEAFF. Written as DNA, the CDR3 is TGCGCCAGCAGCCCGGGACAGGGAGTATTAAGGACTGAAGCTTTCTTT.

This rearrangement joins TRBV29-1 to TRBJ1-2; no clear D gene. V lost 6 bases and J 6 bases, leaving 14 bases between the germline ends. The CDR3 covers 12 residues. From germline, CDR1 is SQVTM and CDR2 ANQGSEA. For the CDR3, the DNA is TGCAGCGTGGAACGGGATTTAGATGGCTACACCTTC. It codes for CSVERDLDGYTF.

This clonotype was recorded at least ten times. This sequence joins TRBV18 and TRBJ1-1, with TRBD1 identical over 11 bases. Unmatched junction bases numbered 5, after V lost 5 bases and J lost 9 bases. This CDR3 spans 13 amino acids. Germline CDR1 reads KGHSH; CDR2 reads LQKENI. The CDR3: CASSSGTGGKAFF. The CDR3 DNA follows: TGTGCCAGCTCAAGCGGGACAGGGGGTAAAGCTTTCTTT.

Only a few counts were recorded for this clonotype. The CDR3 DNA reads TGTGCCAGCGGGGCCCGGGACAACTCTGGAAACACCATATATTTT. This translates into CASGARDNSGNTIYF. The genes are TRBV2 and TRBJ1-3; D is perhaps TRBD1 (6 bases). This CDR3 is 15 amino acids long. The germline V gene has CDR1 SNHLY and CDR2 FYNNEI. V lost 8 bases, J lost 0 bases, and 14 bases lay in between.

This clonotype was seen once. Just one base apart from a much larger clone, this may be a read error. This chain links TRBV11-3 with TRBJ2-1; 9 bases line up with TRBD2. Germline lookup yields CDR1 SGHNT and CDR2 YENEEA. J lost 0 bases, V lost 8 bases, and 8 bases had no gene match. This CDR3 spans 16 amino acids. The CDR3 is CASGSLAGSSYNEQFF. CDR3 DNA: TGTGCCAGCGGCTCCCTAGCGGGATCCTCCTACAATGAGCAGTTCTTC.

The table lists this clonotype with a few counts. V usage is TRBV29-1 and J usage is TRBJ2-7; no firm D call. Per the germline V gene, CDR1 is SQVTM and CDR2 is ANQGSEA. Trimming removed 3 bases at V and 3 bases at J, with 15 bases between. This CDR3 region has 14 residues. DNA for the CDR3: TGCAGCGTTGAGGAGACGGGTCACTACTACGAGCAGTACTTC. Protein: CSVEETGHYYEQYF.